These T cell receptor beta chains were read from a single sample in a study of cytomegalovirus exposure and HLA in healthy donors. Here immunoSEQ multiplex PCR was the method, and the copy in TCRdb shows in-frame clones only, minus some. This table has over 150,000 clones, roughly 79% appearing once. The sample comprised PBMCs. The receptor source for this set is a woman between 50 and 59 years old in good health and CMV-seronegative. Both conserved end residues are part of each CDR3. D genes are given only for firm matches. The size of a clone is reported for some rows only, either as once, few or many, or as a class for expanded clones.

TRBJ1-2 | NA | TRBV7-8 | NA | CASSPRAALMGANYGYTF | TGTGCCAGCAGCCCACGGGCAGCCCTCATGGGAGCTAACTATGGCTACACCTTC
TRBJ2-5 | NA | TRBV7-2 | NA | CASSSNRGTQYF | TGTGCCAGCAGCTCGAACCGGGGGACCCAGTACTTC
TRBJ2-5 | NA | TRBV11-2 | NA | CASSPTARSGETQYF | TGTGCCAGCAGCCCCACCGCCCGGTCGGGGGAGACCCAGTACTTC
TRBJ1-2 | NA | TRBV30 | NA | CAWREGRNNYGYTF | TGTGCCTGGAGAGAAGGCAGGAATAACTATGGCTACACCTTC
TRBJ2-7 | NA | TRBV7-9 | TRBD2 | CASSLLAGGPYEQYF | TGTGCCAGCAGCTTACTAGCGGGGGGGCCGTACGAGCAGTACTTC
TRBJ2-5 | NA | TRBV5-8 | NA | CASSFRRDQETQYF | TGTGCCAGCAGCTTTCGCAGGGACCAAGAGACCCAGTACTTC
TRBJ2-2 | few | TRBV9 | TRBD2 | CASKGLAGGSGELFF | TGTGCCAGCAAGGGACTAGCGGGGGGGTCCGGGGAGCTGTTTTTT
TRBJ2-7 | NA | TRBV9 | TRBD2 | CASSQDLSGRGEQYF | TGTGCCAGCAGCCAAGACCTTAGCGGGAGAGGAGAGCAGTACTTC
TRBJ1-1 | NA | TRBV19 | TRBD1 | CASDNRGHPMNTEAFF | TGTGCCAGTGATAACAGGGGCCACCCCATGAACACTGAAGCTTTCTTT
TRBJ2-3 | NA | TRBV27 | NA | CASSLQVPTDTQYF | TGTGCCAGCAGTTTACAGGTACCCACAGATACGCAGTATTTT
TRBJ2-3 | once | TRBV11-3 | TRBD2 | CASSPGLATDTQYF | TGTGCCAGCAGCCCGGGACTAGCAACAGATACGCAGTATTTT
TRBJ1-2 | NA | TRBV6-1 | NA | CASSTANYGYTF | TGTGCCAGCTCGACAGCTAACTATGGCTACACCTTC
TRBJ2-7 | NA | TRBV11-2 | TRBD2 | CASSLEGGLAGARGEQYF | TGTGCCAGCAGCTTAGAAGGGGGACTAGCGGGAGCTCGGGGCGAGCAGTACTTC
TRBJ2-1 | NA | TRBV13 | TRBD2 | CASSSGTSGANEQFF | TGTGCCAGCAGCTCCGGGACTAGCGGGGCCAATGAGCAGTTCTTC
TRBJ2-2 | NA | TRBV7-2 | NA | CASSLEVASNTGELFF | TGTGCCAGCAGCTTAGAAGTAGCTTCGAACACCGGGGAGCTGTTTTTT
TRBJ2-5 | once | TRBV7-9 | TRBD1 | CASSLGRDRGETQYF | TGTGCCAGCAGCTTAGGCCGGGACAGGGGGGAGACCCAGTACTTC
TRBJ2-3 | NA | TRBV10-3 | TRBD2 | CASRGRGGEVTDTQYF | TGTGCCAGCAGGGGTCGGGGGGGGGAGGTCACAGATACGCAGTATTTT
TRBJ1-5 | NA | TRBV5-8 | NA | CASSLQFAGAGQPQHF | TGTGCCAGCAGCTTACAGTTCGCGGGGGCGGGGCAGCCCCAGCATTTT
TRBJ2-3 | NA | TRBV6-1 | NA | CASRPTGKQYF | TGTGCCAGCAGGCCTACAGGGAAACAGTATTTT
TRBJ1-5 | NA | TRBV2 | NA | CASSFSSNQPQHF | TGTGCCAGCAGTTTTAGTAGTAATCAGCCCCAGCATTTT
TRBJ1-3 | once | TRBV5-4 | NA | CASSQRGGANTIYF | TGTGCCAGCAGCCAACGGGGGGGGGCGAACACCATATATTTT
TRBJ2-1 | NA | TRBV29-1 | NA | CSVDQGGSYNEQFF | TGCAGCGTTGATCAGGGGGGCTCCTACAATGAGCAGTTCTTC
TRBJ1-1 | NA | TRBV16 | TRBD1 | CASSHPGTGGTEAFF | TGTGCCAGCAGCCATCCCGGGACAGGGGGCACCGAAGCTTTCTTT
TRBJ2-1 | NA | TRBV7-9 | NA | CASSRQYNEQFF | TGTGCCAGCAGCCGTCAGTACAATGAGCAGTTCTTC
TRBJ2-7 | NA | TRBV7-2 | NA | CASSLAGTTVTWLEQYF | TGTGCCAGCAGCTTAGCGGGTACGACAGTAACTTGGCTCGAGCAGTACTTC
TRBJ1-6 | NA | TRBV7-9 | NA | CATAGGNSPLHF | TGTGCCACTGCCGGGGGTAATTCACCCCTCCACTTT
TRBJ2-7 | NA | TRBV7-2 | NA | CASSPPRREQYF | TGTGCCAGCAGCCCTCCTCGTCGCGAGCAGTACTTC
TRBJ1-5 | NA | TRBV19 | TRBD1 | CASSIEAGGALPQHF | TGTGCCAGTAGTATAGAAGCAGGGGGCGCATTGCCCCAGCATTTT
TRBJ2-7 | NA | TRBV28 | NA | CASSFGGTYEQYF | TGTGCCAGCAGTTTTGGAGGGACCTACGAGCAGTACTTC
TRBJ2-3 | NA | TRBV29-1 | NA | CSVEESGVGTQYF | TGCAGCGTTGAAGAATCGGGGGTTGGTACGCAGTATTTT
TRBJ2-7 | NA | TRBV2 | TRBD1 | CASSGTGGASGEQYF | TGTGCCAGCAGCGGGACAGGGGGCGCTTCGGGAGAGCAGTACTTC
TRBJ2-1 | NA | TRBV7-9 | NA | CASSREPGDKLNEQFF | TGTGCCAGCAGCCGAGAACCGGGGGATAAGTTGAATGAGCAGTTCTTC
TRBJ1-2 | NA | TRBV7-9 | NA | CASSLQEGYGYTF | TGTGCCAGCAGCTTACAAGAGGGCTATGGCTACACCTTC
TRBJ1-2 | NA | TRBV7-2 | TRBD1 | CASSLAARGDYGYTF | TGTGCCAGCAGCTTAGCGGCCAGGGGGGACTATGGCTACACCTTC
TRBJ1-1 | NA | TRBV28 | TRBD1 | CASSSLGQGADTEAFF | TGTGCCAGCAGTTCCCTGGGACAGGGGGCCGACACTGAAGCTTTCTTT